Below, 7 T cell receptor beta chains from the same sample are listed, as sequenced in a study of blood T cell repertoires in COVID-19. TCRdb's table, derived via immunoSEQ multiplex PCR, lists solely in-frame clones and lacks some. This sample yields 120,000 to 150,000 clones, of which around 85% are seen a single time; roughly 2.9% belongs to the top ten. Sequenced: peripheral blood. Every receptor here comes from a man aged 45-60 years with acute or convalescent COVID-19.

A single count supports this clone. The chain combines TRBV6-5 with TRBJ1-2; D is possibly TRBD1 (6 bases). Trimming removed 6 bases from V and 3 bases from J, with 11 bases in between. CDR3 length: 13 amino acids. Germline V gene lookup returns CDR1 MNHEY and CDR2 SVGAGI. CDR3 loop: CASRTGSDYGYTF. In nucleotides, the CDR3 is TGTGCCAGCAGGACAGGTAGCGACTATGGCTACACCTTC.

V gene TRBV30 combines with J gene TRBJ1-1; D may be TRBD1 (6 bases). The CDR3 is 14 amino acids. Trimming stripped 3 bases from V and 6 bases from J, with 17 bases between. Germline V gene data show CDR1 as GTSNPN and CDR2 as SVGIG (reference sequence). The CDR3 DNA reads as TGTGCCTGGAGGGGGCAGGGGCTTCGGGCTGAAGCTTTCTTT. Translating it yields CAWRGQGLRAEAFF. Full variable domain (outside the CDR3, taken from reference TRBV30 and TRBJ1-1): SQTIHQWPATLVQPVGSPLSLECTVEGTSNPNLYWYRQAAGRGLQLLFYSVGIGQISSEVPQNLSASRPQDRQFILSSKKLLLSDSGFYLCAWRGQGLRAEAFFGQGTRLTVV.

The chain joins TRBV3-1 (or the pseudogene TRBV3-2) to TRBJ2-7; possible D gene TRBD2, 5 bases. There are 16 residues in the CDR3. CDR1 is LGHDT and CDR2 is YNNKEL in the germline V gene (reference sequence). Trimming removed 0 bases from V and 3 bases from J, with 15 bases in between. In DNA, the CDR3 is TGTGCCAGCAGCCAAGACCACCCAGCGGCCCGCTACGAGCAGTACTTC. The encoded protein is CASSQDHPAARYEQYF.

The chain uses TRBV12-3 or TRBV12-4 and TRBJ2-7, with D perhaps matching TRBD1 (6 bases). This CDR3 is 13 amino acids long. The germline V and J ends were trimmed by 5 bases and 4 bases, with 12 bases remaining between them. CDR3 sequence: CASSPGQRYEQYF. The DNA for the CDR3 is TGTGCCAGCAGTCCGGGACAACGATACGAGCAGTACTTC.

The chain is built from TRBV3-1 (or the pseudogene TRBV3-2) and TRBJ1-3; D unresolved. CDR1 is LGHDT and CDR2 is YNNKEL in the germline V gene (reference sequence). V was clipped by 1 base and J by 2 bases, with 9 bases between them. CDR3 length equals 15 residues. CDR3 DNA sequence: TGTGCCAGCAGCCAAGTATCAGGTCCTGGAAACACCATATATTTT. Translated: CASSQVSGPGNTIYF.

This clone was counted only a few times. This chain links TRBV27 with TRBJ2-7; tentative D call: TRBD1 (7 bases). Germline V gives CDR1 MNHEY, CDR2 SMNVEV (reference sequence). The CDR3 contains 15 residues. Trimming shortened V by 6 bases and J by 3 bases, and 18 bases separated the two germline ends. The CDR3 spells CASSPGGRRIYEQYF. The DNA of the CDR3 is TGTGCCAGCAGCCCAGGGGGGCGCAGGATCTACGAGCAGTACTTC.

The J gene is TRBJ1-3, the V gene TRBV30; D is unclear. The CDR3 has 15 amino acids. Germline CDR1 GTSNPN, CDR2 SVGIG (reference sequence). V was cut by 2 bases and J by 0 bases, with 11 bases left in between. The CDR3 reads CAWSYDTLSGNTIYF. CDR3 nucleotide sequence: TGTGCCTGGAGTTACGACACTCTCTCTGGAAACACCATATATTTT.